These 14 T cell receptor beta chains share one sample of origin, sequenced in a study of regulatory T cells in long-lasting Graves disease. This sample's time point: persistent/refractory GD, antithyroid drugs over 5 years with positive TRAb. Isolated PBMC RNA provided the starting material for the TCR library. Arm-PCR of CDR3 regions and iRepertoire HTBI primers were the basis on which TCR beta libraries were built. TCRdb processed the multiplex PCR reads anew with MiXCR; each CDR3 protein has one entry. Among 430,000 or so distinct CDR3 sequences listed, 21% were seen once. This material consisted of peripheral blood mononuclear cells (PBMCs), taken when the disease was refractory, from a patient treated with antithyroid drugs. The receptors originated from a female donor with Graves disease.

This clonotype was observed a few times. The gene calls are TRBV20-1 and TRBJ2-7, with TRBD2 identical over 8 bases. V gave up 6 bases and J gave up 2 bases; unmatched junction bases: 6. Looked up from germline, CDR1 is DFQATT and CDR2 is SNEGSKA (reference sequence). CDR3 length: 13 residues. The CDR3 nucleotides are TGCAGTGCCCTTAGCGGGGACCCCTACGAGCAGTACTTC. Amino acid sequence: CSALSGDPYEQYF.

In this sample, this clonotype turned up a few times. V is TRBV28 and J is TRBJ2-1; TRBD2 agrees at 9 bases. Germline trimming cut 3 bases from V and 5 bases from J; bases unmatched to any gene: 5. This CDR3 region has 15 residues. Germline V lookup: CDR1 MDHEN, CDR2 SYDVKM. The CDR3 nucleotides read TGTGCCAGCAGTTTCCCCGGACTAGCGAACAATGAGCAGTTCTTC. It specifies CASSFPGLANNEQFF.

V is TRBV12-3 or TRBV12-4 and J is TRBJ2-3; possibly TRBD2 for D (6 bases). V shed 4 bases and J shed 0 bases, with 8 bases lying between them. CDR3 length equals 14 residues. The CDR3 bases are TGTGCCAGCAGTTGGACTATCAGCACAGATACGCAGTATTTT. Translation gives CASSWTISTDTQYF.

CDR3 amino acids: CAMVGISYNSPLHF. The CDR3 DNA is TGTGCCATGGTCGGAATCTCCTATAATTCACCCCTCCACTTT. The chain links TRBV10-3 to TRBJ1-6, with no clear D. Deletions cut 9 bases from V and 0 bases from J, with 9 bases between. Germline V gene sequence: CDR1 ENHRY, CDR2 SYGVKD. The CDR3 sequence is 14 residues long.

This clonotype has at least ten counts. The CDR3 coding sequence is TGTGCCATCAGTGAGAAGGCGGGAGGGCCGGGGGAGCAGTACTTC. This gives the protein CAISEKAGGPGEQYF. The chain joins TRBV10-3 to TRBJ2-7, with 9 bases lining up with TRBD2. Unmatched junction bases numbered 9, after V lost 2 bases and J lost 7 bases. This CDR3 has 15 residues. Germline assignment: CDR1 ENHRY and CDR2 SYGVKD.

This clonotype has at least ten counts. The chain has TRBV2 and TRBJ2-5; maybe TRBD1 (6 bases). The CDR3 contains 16 residues. CDR1 and CDR2 (germline): SNHLY, FYNNEI. Trimming left V 2 bases short and J 1 base short, with 14 bases between. The DNA for the CDR3 is TGTGCCAGCAGTGAAAAGGGACAAACCTTCCAAGAGACCCAGTACTTC. Its translation is CASSEKGQTFQETQYF.

In regard to this clonotype: A read error may be the cause here, since a much bigger clone is one base away. The CDR3 end shows no conserved phenylalanine or tryptophan, and so a read error is likely. This sequence joins TRBV19 and TRBJ1-5; 7 bases are shared with TRBD1. Germline CDR1 reads LNHDA; CDR2 reads SQIVND (reference sequence). The CDR3 sequence is 15 residues long. Germline trimming cut 4 bases from V and 4 bases from J; bases unmatched to any gene: 7. Written as DNA, the CDR3 is TGTGCCAGTAGTAGAGGGGACAGTAATAATCAGCCCCAGCATTTG. Translating gives CASSRGDSNNQPQHL.

This chain joins TRBV6-1 and TRBJ2-1; 11 positions match TRBD2. Germline V gene sequence: CDR1 MNHNS, CDR2 SASEGT. Germline trimming cut 3 bases from V and 7 bases from J; bases unmatched to any gene: 5. This CDR3 comprises 15 residues. Here the CDR3 reads CASSETSGTGNEQFF. In DNA form, the CDR3 reads TGTGCCAGCAGTGAGACTAGCGGGACGGGGAATGAGCAGTTCTTC.

The CDR3, as DNA: TGTGCCAGCAGCCTCAGGACAGGGGAGGATGGCTACACCTTC. Its protein product is CASSLRTGEDGYTF. The chain combines TRBV5-8 with TRBJ1-2; TRBD1 agrees at 9 bases. Looked up from germline, CDR1 is SGHTS and CDR2 is YDEGEE. The V segment lost 4 bases and the J segment 6 bases; nucleotides outside the gene matches: 7. The length of the CDR3 is 14 residues.

The DNA of the CDR3 is TGTGCCAGCAGCTTAGCGCCGGGACAGGGAATTATAAGCCGTCCCGGGGAGCTGTTTTTT. Protein sequence: CASSLAPGQGIISRPGELFF. The V call is TRBV13, the J call TRBJ2-2; 9 bases are a match to TRBD1. With 1 base clipped from V and 6 bases from J, the junction kept 18 bases outside the gene matches. The CDR3 has 20 residues. CDR1 and CDR2 from the germline V gene are PRHDT and FYEKMQ (reference sequence).

This clonotype was observed at least ten times. The chain couples TRBV6-2 or TRBV6-3 to TRBJ1-5; D ambiguous. Germline V gene sequence: CDR1 MNHEY, CDR2 SVGEGT. The CDR3 runs 13 residues. Trimming took off 6 bases at V and 7 bases at J, with 13 bases between the two ends. The CDR3: CASRYAGSQPQHF. CDR3 in DNA: TGTGCCAGCAGGTACGCGGGGTCCCAGCCCCAGCATTTT.

In regard to this clonotype: A read error is possible here, since a much larger clone lies one base away. The chain is built from TRBV3-1 and TRBJ2-2; D unclear. The ends were cut back, 0 bases at V and 4 bases at J, with 6 bases in the middle. There are 14 residues in the CDR3. CDR1 is LGHDT and CDR2 is YNNKEL in the germline V gene (reference sequence). CDR3 loop: CASSQEASTGELFF. CDR3 sequence (DNA): TGTGCCAGCAGCCAAGAGGCGTCCACCGGGGAGCTGTTTTTT.

This clonotype came up many times. The V gene is TRBV29-1, the J gene TRBJ1-2, with D perhaps TRBD1 (5 bases). The CDR3 totals 11 residues. V was trimmed by 6 bases and J by 1 base, leaving 6 bases between them. Germline V gene data show CDR1 as SQVTM and CDR2 as ANQGSEA. The CDR3 bases are TGCAGCGTCAGGGATAACTATGGCTACACCTTC. It is translated as CSVRDNYGYTF.

This clonotype has at least ten counts. The chain carries TRBV20-1 and TRBJ2-5, with 7 bases matching TRBD1. This CDR3 spans 12 amino acids. After removal of 3 bases from V and 5 bases from J, the junction contained 3 bases not matched to a gene. Germline CDR1 and CDR2: DFQATT and SNEGSKA (reference sequence). CDR3 amino acids: CSASDREETQYF. CDR3 coding DNA: TGCAGTGCTAGCGACAGGGAGGAGACCCAGTACTTC.